A selection of T cell receptor beta chains follows, all from one sample in a study of early T cells in non-severe SARS-CoV-2 infection. Each CDR3 protein gets one entry after TCRdb re-called the 5' RACE reads with MiXCR. This table holds roughly 63,000 distinct CDR3 sequences, approximately 12% found once. The sequenced material came from whole blood. These receptor sequences come from an adult who was a healthcare worker with PCR-confirmed SARS-CoV-2 infection or an uninfected control (not recorded which). The CDR3 runs from the conserved cysteine through the conserved F or W. D genes are given only for firm matches. Expanded clones are given a class, and other clones once, few, many or no size at all.

CASSHGASSLYEQYF,TGTGCCAGCAGCCACGGAGCTAGTAGTCTATACGAGCAGTACTTC,TRBV3-1,TRBJ2-7,many,NA
CASSLGGQGYYGYTF,TGTGCCAGCAGCTTGGGGGGACAGGGGTACTATGGCTACACCTTC,TRBV7-2,TRBJ1-2,NA,TRBD1
CASSQVAMGLNSPLHF,TGCGCCAGCAGCCAAGTTGCGATGGGCCTTAATTCACCCCTCCACTTT,TRBV4-3,TRBJ1-6,few,NA
CASSLGQITDTQYF,TGTGCCAGCAGCTTAGGGCAGATCACAGATACGCAGTATTTT,TRBV11-2,TRBJ2-3,NA,NA
CASSSRDYSYEQYF,TGTGCCAGCAGCTCCCGGGACTACTCCTACGAGCAGTACTTC,TRBV5-4,TRBJ2-7,NA,TRBD2
CSFDGAFF,TGCAGCTTCGACGGAGCTTTCTTT,TRBV29-1,TRBJ1-1,few,NA
CASSQGQGELFF,TGTGCCAGCAGCCAAGGACAGGGGGAGCTGTTTTTT,TRBV4-2,TRBJ2-2,many,NA
CASSLAGGNYGYTF,TGTGCCAGCAGCTTAGCTGGGGGGAACTATGGCTACACCTTC,TRBV7-2,TRBJ1-2,many,NA
CASSATGVGTDTQYF,TGTGCCAGCAGCGCCACAGGGGTTGGCACAGATACGCAGTATTTT,TRBV9,TRBJ2-3,NA,TRBD1
CASSLGSRVDTQYF,TGTGCCAGCAGCTTAGGGTCCCGGGTTGATACGCAGTATTTT,TRBV7-2,TRBJ2-3,many,NA
CASSLVAGADEQYF,TGTGCCAGCAGCTTAGTAGCGGGGGCCGACGAGCAGTACTTC,TRBV11-3,TRBJ2-7,few,TRBD2
CASSVVWGQGRYNEQFF,TGTGCCAGCAGCGTAGTCTGGGGACAGGGGCGCTACAATGAGCAGTTCTTC,TRBV9,TRBJ2-1,many,TRBD1
CVGTGQNTDTQYF,TGCGTCGGGACAGGTCAAAACACAGATACGCAGTATTTT,TRBV29-1,TRBJ2-3,few,TRBD1
CASSPGHSSYNEQFF,TGTGCCAGCTCACCAGGGCATTCCTCCTACAATGAGCAGTTCTTC,TRBV18,TRBJ2-1,NA,NA
CATNFGLAPETQYF,TGTGCCACCAATTTTGGACTAGCCCCAGAGACCCAGTACTTC,TRBV15,TRBJ2-5,many,TRBD2
CASSRSSGTGPYEQYF,TGTGCCAGCAGCCGGAGTTCCGGGACAGGGCCCTACGAGCAGTACTTC,TRBV7-8,TRBJ2-7,many,TRBD1
CASSYSESYEQYF,TGTGCCAGCAGTTACTCAGAGAGCTACGAGCAGTACTTC,TRBV6-6,TRBJ2-7,NA,NA
CSARGQGALEEEDEKLFF,TGCAGTGCCCGGGGACAGGGGGCGCTGGAGGAGGAGGATGAAAAACTGTTTTTT,TRBV20-1,TRBJ1-4,many,TRBD1
CASSSPLGRVQETQYF,TGTGCCAGCAGCTCCCCCCTGGGCAGGGTACAAGAGACCCAGTACTTC,TRBV7-8,TRBJ2-5,many,NA
CASREGSGGSNTGELFF,TGTGCCAGCAGGGAGGGTAGCGGGGGGTCGAACACCGGGGAGCTGTTTTTT,TRBV12-3/TRBV12-4,TRBJ2-2,NA,TRBD2
CASSPRGSFNTEAFF,TGTGCCAGCAGCCCGAGGGGCAGTTTCAACACTGAAGCTTTCTTT,TRBV7-6,TRBJ1-1,many,NA
CASSAGLYNEQFF,TGTGCCAGCAGTGCCGGACTTTACAATGAGCAGTTCTTC,TRBV12-3/TRBV12-4,TRBJ2-1,NA,NA
CASSTSGGDQETQYF,TGTGCCAGCAGCACTAGCGGGGGAGACCAAGAGACCCAGTACTTC,TRBV7-3,TRBJ2-5,NA,TRBD2
CASSLGTGDMNTEAFF,TGTGCCAGCAGCTTGGGGACAGGGGACATGAACACTGAAGCTTTCTTT,TRBV5-6,TRBJ1-1,many,TRBD1
CASSPLGGTYNEQFF,TGTGCCAGCAGCCCGCTGGGGGGGACCTACAATGAGCAGTTCTTC,TRBV12-3/TRBV12-4,TRBJ2-1,many,TRBD2
CASSYLARPNPNYGYTF,TGTGCCAGCAGTTACCTAGCCAGGCCAAACCCTAACTATGGCTACACCTTC,TRBV6-6,TRBJ1-2,many,NA
CASTPTETGDYSGANVLTF,TGTGCCAGCACCCCCACTGAGACAGGGGACTACTCTGGGGCCAACGTCCTGACTTTC,TRBV6-2/TRBV6-3,TRBJ2-6,NA,NA
CASSRDRNTEAFF,TGTGCCAGCTCGCGGGACAGAAACACTGAAGCTTTCTTT,TRBV18,TRBJ1-1,NA,TRBD1
CASSGGTGTDTQYF,TGCGCCAGCAGCGGGGGGACGGGTACAGATACGCAGTATTTT,TRBV10-1,TRBJ2-3,few,TRBD2
CASSLPTGTGAYEQYF,TGTGCCAGCAGCCTCCCAACCGGGACAGGGGCCTACGAGCAGTACTTC,TRBV11-2,TRBJ2-7,many,TRBD1
CASSWDRLSGYTF,TGTGCCAGCAGTTGGGACCGCCTCTCCGGCTACACCTTC,TRBV6-5,TRBJ1-2,many,NA
CASSLDGMAGTQYF,TGTGCCAGCAGCTTAGACGGGATGGCGGGTACGCAGTATTTT,TRBV7-9,TRBJ2-3,many,NA
CASSQLPGRVNEKLFF,TGTGCCAGCAGCCAACTTCCGGGACGGGTTAATGAAAAACTGTTTTTT,TRBV3-1,TRBJ1-4,many,NA
CASSEYQQINEKLFF,TGTGCCAGCAGTGAATATCAACAGATAAATGAAAAACTGTTTTTT,TRBV25-1,TRBJ1-4,few,NA
CASTGTANNEQFF,TGTGCCAGCACCGGGACCGCCAACAATGAGCAGTTCTTC,TRBV2,TRBJ2-1,NA,NA
CASSAGLAGAKDTQYF,TGTGCCAGCAGCGCGGGACTAGCGGGGGCCAAAGATACGCAGTATTTT,TRBV9,TRBJ2-3,NA,TRBD2
CVSSVRLAGAQETQYF,TGTGTCAGCAGCGTCAGACTAGCGGGGGCCCAAGAGACCCAGTACTTC,TRBV7-2,TRBJ2-5,few,TRBD2
CAWSEIYESYEQYF,TGTGCCTGGAGCGAGATCTACGAGAGTTACGAGCAGTACTTC,TRBV30,TRBJ2-7,many,NA
CSVVVAGYTDTQYF,TGCAGCGTTGTGGTAGCGGGGTACACAGATACGCAGTATTTT,TRBV29-1,TRBJ2-3,many,TRBD2
CSASVSSSYNSPLHF,TGCAGTGCTAGTGTTTCGAGCTCCTATAATTCACCCCTCCACTTT,TRBV20-1,TRBJ1-6,few,NA
CASSLGRLAGELFF,TGTGCCAGCAGCTTAGGGAGGTTGGCCGGGGAGCTGTTTTTT,TRBV11-2,TRBJ2-2,few,NA
CASSSGRGYTDTQYF,TGCGCCAGCAGCTCTGGGCGGGGGTACACAGATACGCAGTATTTT,TRBV5-1,TRBJ2-3,many,TRBD2
CSVGLSDNSPLHF,TGCAGCGTGGGGCTATCGGATAATTCACCCCTCCACTTT,TRBV29-1,TRBJ1-6,many,NA
CASTGGSGELFF,TGTGCCAGCACTGGGGGTTCCGGGGAGCTGTTTTTT,TRBV27,TRBJ2-2,few,NA
CASSYGEGTSTDTQYF,TGTGCCAGCAGCTATGGGGAGGGAACTAGCACAGATACGCAGTATTTT,TRBV7-8,TRBJ2-3,many,TRBD2
CASSILPGGVGYNEQFF,TGTGCCAGTAGTATCCTTCCTGGTGGTGTGGGGTACAATGAGCAGTTCTTC,TRBV19,TRBJ2-1,NA,NA
CASSVAQYVEQFF,TGTGCCAGCAGCGTAGCCCAGTACGTTGAGCAGTTCTTC,TRBV9,TRBJ2-1,NA,NA
CAISPLLTNTEAFF,TGTGCCATCAGTCCCCTACTGACGAACACTGAAGCTTTCTTT,TRBV10-3,TRBJ1-1,NA,NA
CASSYSTTGEQYF,TGTGCCAGCAGTTATTCAACCACCGGGGAGCAGTACTTC,TRBV6-6,TRBJ2-7,NA,NA
CASSATGGDYGYTF,TGTGCCAGCAGCGCAACCGGGGGCGACTATGGCTACACCTTC,TRBV5-4,TRBJ1-2,many,NA
CASSLIITDTQYF,TGTGCCAGCAGCTTAATAATTACAGATACGCAGTATTTT,TRBV13,TRBJ2-3,many,NA
CASSGRDGPYEQYF,TGTGCCAGCAGCGGAAGGGACGGACCCTACGAGCAGTACTTC,TRBV9,TRBJ2-7,many,NA
CASSMDSASTDTQYF,TGTGCCAGCAGCATGGACTCAGCCAGCACAGATACGCAGTATTTT,TRBV7-2,TRBJ2-3,NA,NA
CSALRPERGTQYF,TGCAGTGCTCTACGACCTGAAAGAGGGACCCAGTACTTC,TRBV20-1,TRBJ2-5,NA,NA
CASSYTGVPTNEKLFF,TGTGCCAGCAGTTACACCGGGGTACCCACTAATGAAAAACTGTTTTTT,TRBV6-5,TRBJ1-4,NA,NA